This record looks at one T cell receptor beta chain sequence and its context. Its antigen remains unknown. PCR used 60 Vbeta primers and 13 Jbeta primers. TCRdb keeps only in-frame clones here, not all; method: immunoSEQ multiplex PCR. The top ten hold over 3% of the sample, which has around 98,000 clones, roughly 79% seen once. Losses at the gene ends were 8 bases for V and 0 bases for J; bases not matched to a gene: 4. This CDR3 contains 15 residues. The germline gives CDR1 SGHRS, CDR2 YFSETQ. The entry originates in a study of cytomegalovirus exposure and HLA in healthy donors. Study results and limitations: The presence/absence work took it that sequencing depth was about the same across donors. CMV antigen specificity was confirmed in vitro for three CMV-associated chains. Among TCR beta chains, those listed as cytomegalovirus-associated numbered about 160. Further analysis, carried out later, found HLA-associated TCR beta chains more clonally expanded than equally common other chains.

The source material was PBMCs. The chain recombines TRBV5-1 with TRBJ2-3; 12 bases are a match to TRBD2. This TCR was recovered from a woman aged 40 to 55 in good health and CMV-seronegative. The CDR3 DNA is TGCGCCAGACCTAGCGGGGGGGTTAGCACAGATACGCAGTATTTT. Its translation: CARPSGGVSTDTQYF.